Sequencing of this T cell receptor beta chain was carried out in a study of blood T cells in healthy people across ages (dated by TCRdb to about 2015). Turning to the overall study: Template switching captured roughly one uniquely barcoded TCR beta cDNA molecule per two T cells in model experiments. The study measured age-related changes in TCR beta repertoire diversity using deep sequencing normalized with unique cDNA molecular identifiers. The donors were split into four age groups: young (average around 17 years), middle-aged (39), aged (roughly 68) and long-lived (roughly 86). To avoid experimental bias, donors of different ages were randomly spread across the sequencing lanes. For two donors (one aged 18 to 30 and one aged 80 or older), the study analyzed two additional independent replicas of 1 million unique cDNA reads from the same blood draw. General findings and caveats noted by the study authors: As age increased, observed TCR beta diversity per million T cells dropped in a roughly linear way, and a significant reduction was already evident by age about 40. Because donor CMV infection status was unknown, age-related changes in expanded clonotypes were potentially confounded. Conclusive comparison of naive and antigen-experienced compartments was prevented by the profiling of bulk unsorted PBMCs. The percentage of naive T cells measured by flow cytometry correlated strongly with observed TCR beta diversity. Compared with the aged group, the long-lived group had more naive CD4+ T cells, fewer expanded clones and increased TCR diversity, suggesting age selection. Estimates of total diversity from one million sequenced T cells were regarded as lower bounds and underestimates.

A word on this clonotype: It lacks a known antigen. No much larger clone is present one base from it, and per-base qualities are unavailable.

The donors were around 39 Caucasian individuals from Russia, aged about 6 to 95 years, who were systemically healthy. Each donor gave 8 to 10 milliliters of peripheral blood, drawn into EDTA-treated Vacutainer tubes. Ficoll-Paque density-gradient centrifugation was used to isolate PBMCs, with at least 6 million per sample. Trizol reagent was used to extract total RNA from PBMCs, with at least 6 micrograms per sample. For every donor, flow cytometry on a PBMC aliquot measured the percentage of naive CD45RAhigh/CD27high T cells. The library came from 5' RACE. A second PCR of about 6 to 12 cycles was run with a J-beta primer mix and a sample-barcoded 5' primer. A template-switch 5' adaptor carrying 12 random nucleotides introduced a unique molecular identifier onto each TCR beta cDNA molecule. Each sample yielded at least 2.5 million CDR3-containing paired-end reads. The Mint cDNA synthesis kit, primed by a TRBC-specific oligonucleotide, was used to synthesize first-strand cDNA from all RNA. Following uracil-DNA glycosylase treatment, all cDNA underwent a first 18-cycle PCR with the universal primers M1SS and BC2_uni_R. As for the original processing: For normalization, 1 million high-quality reads, each with a distinct molecular identifier, were randomly selected from each sample. Reads with shared molecular identifiers were discarded instead of being binned into consensus sequences. MiTCR, set to a Q25 quality threshold and the strictest error-elimination algorithm, was used for CDR3 identification, clonotype clustering and error correction. Lower-bound total TCR beta diversity was estimated with a nonparametric unseen species model using Euler transformation. TCRdb reprocessed the public reads (quality trimming at Q25 with fastp, clone calling with MiXCR) and kept in-frame beta chains. Entries that share a CDR3 protein sequence are merged under the most common genes and DNA. In this record, the V and J calls reflect TCRdb's handling and not the investigators' own analysis. The sample table lists fewer than 2,000,000 distinct CDR3 sequences, about 39% of them with a count of one. In total, the top ten clones hold roughly 24% of the sample.

V was cut back by 0 bases and J by 4 bases, leaving a gap of 5 bases between them. The CDR3 sequence holds 13 residues, the cysteine and phenylalanine included. This entry keeps only the CDR3 DNA: 39 bases, framed from base 1. According to the germline V gene, CDR1 reads SGHTA and CDR2 reads FQGTGA. The sequence was collected from a human donor in good health. Sequencing input: blood. Recombination connected TRBV7-3 to TRBJ2-3, with the identity of the D gene unclear. The base sequence is TGTGCCAGCAGCTTAACGTGGGCAGATACGCAGTATTTT. Its translation reads: CASSLTWADTQYF.